Following are 29 T cell receptor beta chains from one sample sequenced in a study of blood T cell repertoires in COVID-19. The table came from immunoSEQ multiplex PCR; TCRdb's copy has only in-frame clones and leaves some out. The sample yields tens of thousands of clones, 80% to 95% seen once. Sequenced sample: peripheral blood. The receptor set was obtained from a male donor with active COVID-19.

The rearrangement joins TRBV5-1 to TRBJ1-2; 8 positions agree with TRBD1. CDR1 and CDR2 from the germline V gene are SGHRS and YFSETQ. The CDR3 contains 14 residues. J gave up 0 bases and V 5 bases, and 3 bases lay outside the gene matches. The CDR3 bases are TGCGCCAGCAGGACAGGGGAAACTAACTATGGCTACACCTTC. Translation gives CASRTGETNYGYTF.

This sequence joins TRBV5-6 and TRBJ1-3; D is perhaps TRBD1 (6 bases). This CDR3 region has 17 residues. Trimming removed 3 bases from V and 0 bases from J, with 16 bases in between. Per the germline V gene, CDR1 is SGHDT and CDR2 is YYEEEE. CDR3 coding DNA: TGTGCCAGCAGCTCGCAAGGGGACACCTACTCTGGAAACACCATATATTTT. Protein product: CASSSQGDTYSGNTIYF.

CDR3 nucleotides: TGTGCCAGCAGTTTATCTCGCTCGGGACTCCCGAACACCGGGGAGCTGTTTTTT. Protein sequence: CASSLSRSGLPNTGELFF. The V and J genes are TRBV28 and TRBJ2-2; possibly TRBD2 for D (6 bases). In germline, CDR1 is MDHEN, CDR2 SYDVKM. V was cut by 1 base and J by 0 bases, with 15 bases left in between. The length of the CDR3 is 18 residues. Using reference TRBV28 and TRBJ2-2 for the parts outside the CDR3, the full variable domain is DVKVTQSSRYLVKRTGEKVFLECVQDMDHENMFWYRQDPGLGLRLIYFSYDVKMKEKGDIPEGYSVSREKKERFSLILESASTNQTSMYLCASSLSRSGLPNTGELFFGEGSRLTVL.

The rearrangement uses TRBV2 and TRBJ2-4; 8 bases agree with TRBD1. V lost 4 bases to trimming and J lost 5 bases; unmatched junction nucleotides: 13. Germline V gene data show CDR1 as SNHLY and CDR2 as FYNNEI. CDR3 size: 17 residues. The CDR3 sequence: CASSVPDRVVWENIQYF. The CDR3 DNA follows: TGTGCCAGCAGTGTCCCGGACAGGGTTGTGTGGGAAAACATTCAGTACTTC.

The chain is built from TRBV7-9 and TRBJ2-5; D might be TRBD2 (5 bases). Germline CDR1 reads SEHNR; CDR2 reads FQNEAQ (reference sequence). With 2 bases removed from V and 5 bases from J, the gap between germline ends came to 9 bases. The CDR3 is made up of 13 amino acids. Here the CDR3 DNA reads TGTGCCAGCAGCTTATGGACTGGTGAGACCCAGTACTTC. It is translated as CASSLWTGETQYF.

The CDR3 coding sequence is TGCAGCGTTGAAGATCCCCCCTCGGCGAGGCTATACAATGAGCAGTTCTTC. Protein: CSVEDPPSARLYNEQFF. The chain links TRBV29-1 to TRBJ2-1; D remains ambiguous. The CDR3 has 17 residues. Germline V gives CDR1 SQVTM, CDR2 ANQGSEA. V lost 0 bases and J 4 bases, leaving 19 bases between the germline ends.

The table lists this clone with a few counts. The chain uses TRBV7-2 and TRBJ1-3, with D perhaps TRBD1 (6 bases). There are 14 residues in the CDR3. V lost 5 bases and J lost 0, with 8 bases in between. Germline V gene sequence: CDR1 SGHTA, CDR2 FQGNSA. The chain's CDR3 is CASSTGPSGNTIYF. The CDR3 region has the DNA TGTGCCAGCAGCACAGGGCCCTCTGGAAACACCATATATTTT.

The chain joins TRBV13 to TRBJ1-4; D gene uncertain. Trimming stripped 9 bases from V and 17 bases from J, with 19 bases between. Germline CDR1 PRHDT, CDR2 FYEKMQ (reference sequence). The CDR3 extends over 11 amino acids. The DNA of the CDR3 is TGTGCCAGTTTTCAGCTGGACTACGGATTTTTT. Its protein is CASFQLDYGFF.

This clone was observed once. The chain joins TRBV5-4 to TRBJ1-1, with 7 bases fitting TRBD1. With V trimmed by 7 bases and J by 0 bases, 3 bases remained unmatched. The V gene's germline CDR1 is SGHNT and CDR2 YYREEE (reference sequence). This CDR3 is built from 13 residues. The CDR3 reads CASGRGLNTEAFF. The CDR3 coding sequence is TGTGCCAGCGGCAGGGGGTTGAACACTGAAGCTTTCTTT.

This chain uses TRBV7-9 with TRBJ1-2; 8 nucleotides agree with TRBD1. V was pared by 4 bases and J by 3 bases, with 19 bases of the junction left unmatched. This CDR3 spans 19 amino acids. Germline V gene lookup returns CDR1 SEHNR and CDR2 FQNEAQ (reference sequence). The CDR3 spells CASSSSLGQGTKWHYGYTF. The CDR3 region has the DNA TGTGCCAGCAGCTCTTCCCTCGGACAGGGCACCAAATGGCACTATGGCTACACCTTC.

The chain links TRBV6-4 to TRBJ1-6; D is possibly TRBD1 (6 bases). Trimming shortened V by 3 bases and J by 10 bases, and 10 bases separated the two germline ends. The CDR3 contains 13 residues. Germline V gives CDR1 MRHNA, CDR2 SNTAGT. CDR3 sequence: CASSETGLSPLHF. The CDR3 nucleotides read TGTGCCAGCAGTGAAACAGGGTTGTCACCCCTCCACTTT.

This sequence joins TRBV7-2 and TRBJ1-2; a weak D match, TRBD1 (6 bases). Germline values: CDR1 SGHTA, CDR2 FQGNSA. V gave up 5 bases and J gave up 2 bases, with 9 bases separating them. CDR3 length: 13 residues. The CDR3 DNA sequence: TGTGCCAGCAGCCCGGACAGAAACTATGGCTACACCTTC. Amino acids: CASSPDRNYGYTF.

The chain joins TRBV6-4 to TRBJ2-2; 9 bases line up with TRBD1. Losses at the gene ends were 6 bases for V and 3 bases for J; bases not matched to a gene: 2. Germline values: CDR1 MRHNA, CDR2 SNTAGT. This CDR3 spans 14 amino acids. This chain's CDR3 is CASRDRGYTGELFF. In nucleotides, the CDR3 is TGTGCCAGCAGGGACAGGGGTTACACCGGGGAGCTGTTTTTT.

The chain links TRBV5-6 to TRBJ1-5; possibly TRBD1 for D (5 bases). This CDR3 has 12 amino acids. CDR1 is SGHDT, CDR2 YYEEEE, per germline. V lost 3 bases, J lost 8 bases, and 9 bases lay in between. Written as DNA, the CDR3 is TGTGCCAGCAGCTCGACCAGGGAGCCCCAGCATTTT. This gives the protein CASSSTREPQHF.

The genes are TRBV19 and TRBJ1-1; TRBD1 matches at 10 bases. CDR1 LNHDA and CDR2 SQIVND come from the germline V gene (reference sequence). Unmatched junction bases numbered 5, after V lost 7 bases and J lost 0 bases. The CDR3 has 15 amino acids. The CDR3 region has the DNA TGTGCCAGTAAGCGACAGGGGGCGTTGAACACTGAAGCTTTCTTT. It codes for CASKRQGALNTEAFF.

The chain is built from TRBV6-1 and TRBJ1-5, with TRBD1 as a possible D gene (6 bases). The germline V and J ends were trimmed by 1 base and 7 bases, with 17 bases remaining between them. The CDR3 runs to 16 residues. The germline gives CDR1 MNHNS, CDR2 SASEGT. The DNA for the CDR3 is TGTGCCAGCAGTGAAGGACAGGCGATGTTTGGGCAGCCCCAGCATTTT. Translation gives CASSEGQAMFGQPQHF.

This rearrangement joins TRBV6-4 to TRBJ2-1; 7 nucleotides align to TRBD2. The CDR3 extends over 15 amino acids. J lost 4 bases, V lost 0 bases, and 3 bases had no gene match. The germline gives CDR1 MRHNA, CDR2 SNTAGT. The CDR3 DNA sequence: TGTGCCAGCAGTGACTCGGGCGGGGGTTACAATGAGCAGTTCTTC. This encodes CASSDSGGGYNEQFF.

This chain joins TRBV7-2 and TRBJ1-1; 10 nucleotides agree with TRBD1. Per the germline V gene, CDR1 is SGHTA and CDR2 is FQGNSA. The CDR3 spans 16 residues. Trimming took 4 bases from V and 0 from J; bases not matched to a gene: 5. The CDR3 sequence is CASSSGQGGMNTEAFF. CDR3 coding DNA: TGTGCCAGCAGCTCCGGACAGGGGGGCATGAACACTGAAGCTTTCTTT.

This chain joins TRBV6-2 or TRBV6-3 and TRBJ1-1; tentatively, D is TRBD1 (6 bases). Trimming took 2 bases from V and 1 from J, leaving 14 bases between them. Germline CDR1 MNHEY, CDR2 SVGEGT. This CDR3 has 16 residues. The chain's CDR3 is CASSYLSSGANTEAFF. Here the CDR3 DNA reads TGTGCCAGCAGTTACCTCTCGTCAGGGGCGAACACTGAAGCTTTCTTT.

V gene TRBV7-9 combines with J gene TRBJ1-6, with a tentative D call TRBD1 (5 bases). Trimming left V 4 bases short and J 5 bases short, with 6 bases between. Looked up from germline, CDR1 is SEHNR and CDR2 is FQNEAQ (reference sequence). This CDR3 has 13 amino acids. The chain's CDR3 is CASSSGNNSPLHF. The CDR3 DNA sequence: TGTGCCAGCAGCTCAGGGAATAATTCACCCCTCCACTTT.

The chain joins TRBV27 to TRBJ2-7; 8 bases line up with TRBD1. The germline gives CDR1 MNHEY, CDR2 SMNVEV (reference sequence). This CDR3 contains 14 residues. The V gene end was trimmed by 5 bases and the J gene end by 6 bases; junction bases not matched to a gene: 9. CDR3 nucleotides: TGTGCCAGCAGTCAAGCTGGACAGGGTGGCGAGCAGTACTTC. It codes for CASSQAGQGGEQYF.

V gene TRBV19 combines with J gene TRBJ2-7, with 9 bases that match TRBD2. Germline-derived CDR1 and CDR2 are LNHDA and SQIVND (reference sequence). The CDR3 has 13 residues. The junction had 5 bases not matched to a gene; V was cut back by 6 bases and J by 5 bases. The CDR3 nucleotides read TGTGCCAGTAGGGGACTAGCCCTCCACGAGCAGTACTTC. This encodes CASRGLALHEQYF.

Only one count was recorded for this clone. The chain has TRBV5-4 and TRBJ2-5, with D possibly matching TRBD2 (7 bases). CDR3 length: 14 residues. V was clipped by 4 bases and J by 5 bases, with 15 bases between them. Germline-derived CDR1 and CDR2 are SGHNT and YYREEE (reference sequence). For the CDR3, the DNA is TGTGCCAGCAGCCCGGGCGGGGGCAGGGAGACCCAGTACTTC. This encodes CASSPGGGRETQYF.

The chain uses TRBV6-1 and TRBJ2-2; 8 bases align to TRBD1. The CDR3 contains 15 residues. Germline CDR1 MNHNS, CDR2 SASEGT. V dropped 6 bases and J dropped 0; count of bases not matched to a gene: 3. CDR3 bases: TGTGCCAGCAGCCAGGGACAGGCGAACACCGGGGAGCTGTTTTTT. It specifies CASSQGQANTGELFF.

This clone was detected once. The V and J genes are TRBV4-1 and TRBJ1-1; 7 nucleotides align to TRBD1. V gave up 8 bases and J gave up 0 bases; unmatched junction bases: 9. The CDR3 covers 15 residues. Germline loops: CDR1 MGHRA, CDR2 YSYEKL. CDR3 DNA sequence: TGCGCCAGCCGATCCTACGGGACAGTGAACACTGAAGCTTTCTTT. This codes for CASRSYGTVNTEAFF.

This chain connects TRBV2 to TRBJ2-2, with TRBD1 matching 8 bases. The V gene's germline CDR1 is SNHLY and CDR2 FYNNEI. CDR3 length: 15 amino acids. V was clipped by 7 bases and J by 2 bases; unmatched bases: 6. CDR3 sequence: CASTGRGLNTGELFF. CDR3 nucleotide sequence: TGTGCCAGCACCGGCAGGGGGCTTAACACCGGGGAGCTGTTTTTT.

The rearrangement joins TRBV2 to TRBJ1-4; no firm D call. V was clipped by 4 bases and J by 0 bases, with 9 bases between them. The CDR3 spans 15 residues. CDR1 is SNHLY, CDR2 FYNNEI, per germline. CDR3 in DNA: TGTGCCAGCAGTGGGACTCTTGCAACTAATGAAAAACTGTTTTTT. Its protein product is CASSGTLATNEKLFF.

The rearrangement links TRBV13 to TRBJ1-6; tentative D call: TRBD1 (5 bases). The ends were cut back, 0 bases at V and 7 bases at J, with 7 bases in the middle. Per the germline V gene, CDR1 is PRHDT and CDR2 is FYEKMQ (reference sequence). CDR3 length: 14 amino acids. CDR3 sequence: CASSLGQVNSPLHF. CDR3 nucleotide sequence: TGTGCCAGCAGCTTAGGACAGGTGAATTCACCCCTCCACTTT. The full variable domain, in which reference TRBV13 and TRBJ1-6 provide the parts outside the CDR3, is AAGVIQSPRHLIKEKRETATLKCYPIPRHDTVYWYQQGPGQDPQFLISFYEKMQSDKGSIPDRFSAQQFSDYHSELNMSSLELGDSALYFCASSLGQVNSPLHFGNGTRLTVT.

The V and J genes are TRBV7-9 and TRBJ1-6; D unresolved. V lost 0 bases to trimming and J lost 0 bases, with 9 bases between them. In germline, CDR1 is SEHNR, CDR2 FQNEAQ (reference sequence). The CDR3 is 17 residues long. The CDR3, as DNA: TGTGCCAGCAGCTTAGCGTCCCGGAGCTCCTATAATTCACCCCTCCACTTT. It specifies CASSLASRSSYNSPLHF.